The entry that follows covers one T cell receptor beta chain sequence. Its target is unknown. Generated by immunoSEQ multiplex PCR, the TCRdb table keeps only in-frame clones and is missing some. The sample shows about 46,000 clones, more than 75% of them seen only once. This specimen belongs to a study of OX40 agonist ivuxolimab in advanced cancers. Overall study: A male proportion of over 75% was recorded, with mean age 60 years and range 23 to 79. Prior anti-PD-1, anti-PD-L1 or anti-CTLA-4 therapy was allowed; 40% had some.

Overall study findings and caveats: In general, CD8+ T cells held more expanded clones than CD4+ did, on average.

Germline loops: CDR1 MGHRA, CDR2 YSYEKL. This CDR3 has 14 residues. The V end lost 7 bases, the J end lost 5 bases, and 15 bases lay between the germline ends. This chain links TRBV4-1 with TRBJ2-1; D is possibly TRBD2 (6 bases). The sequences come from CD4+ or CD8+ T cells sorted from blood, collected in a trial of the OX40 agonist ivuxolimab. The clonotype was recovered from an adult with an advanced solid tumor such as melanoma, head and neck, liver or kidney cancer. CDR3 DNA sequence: TGCGCCAGCATGCGGGGAGGACGGGACAATGAGCAGTTCTTC. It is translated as CASMRGGRDNEQFF.